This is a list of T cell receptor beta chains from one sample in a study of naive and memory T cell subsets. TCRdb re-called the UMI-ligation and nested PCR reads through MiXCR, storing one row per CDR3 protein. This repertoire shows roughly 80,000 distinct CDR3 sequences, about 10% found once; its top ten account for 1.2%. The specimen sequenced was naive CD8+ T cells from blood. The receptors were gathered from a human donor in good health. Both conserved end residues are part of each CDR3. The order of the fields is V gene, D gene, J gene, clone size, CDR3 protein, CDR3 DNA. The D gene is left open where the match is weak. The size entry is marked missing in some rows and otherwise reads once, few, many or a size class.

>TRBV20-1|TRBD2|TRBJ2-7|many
CSARDKESGTNYEQYF
TGCAGTGCTAGAGATAAAGAAAGCGGGACCAACTACGAGCAGTACTTC
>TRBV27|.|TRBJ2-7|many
CASSLGGRYEQYF
TGTGCCAGCAGTTTAGGAGGGCGCTACGAGCAGTACTTC
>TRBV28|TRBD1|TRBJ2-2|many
CASSLTGTAGELFF
TGTGCCAGCAGTTTAACCGGGACAGCCGGGGAGCTGTTTTTT
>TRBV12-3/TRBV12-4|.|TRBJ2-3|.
CASSPILGDTQYF
TGTGCCAGCAGCCCGATCCTAGGAGATACGCAGTATTTT
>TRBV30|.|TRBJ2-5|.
CAWRSRDSLATQYF
TGTGCCTGGAGGTCCCGGGATAGCCTAGCGACCCAGTACTTC
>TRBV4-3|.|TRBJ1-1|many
CASSQDRGANEAFF
TGCGCCAGCAGCCAAGATCGCGGGGCCAATGAAGCTTTCTTT
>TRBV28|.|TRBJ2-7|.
CASSLGIVSSYEQYF
TGTGCCAGCAGTTTAGGGATAGTGTCCTCCTACGAGCAGTACTTC
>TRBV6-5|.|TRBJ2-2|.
CASSRGGQMNTGELFF
TGTGCCAGCAGTAGGGGTGGGCAGATGAACACCGGGGAGCTGTTTTTT
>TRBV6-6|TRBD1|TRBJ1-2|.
CASVGDRANYGYTF
TGTGCCAGCGTAGGGGACAGGGCTAACTATGGCTACACCTTC
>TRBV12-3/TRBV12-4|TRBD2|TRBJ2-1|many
CASSSPGSGSYNEQFF
TGTGCCAGCAGCTCCCCCGGGAGCGGGAGCTACAATGAGCAGTTCTTC
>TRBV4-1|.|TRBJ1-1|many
CASSQSTGNTEAFF
TGCGCCAGCAGCCAATCAACAGGGAACACTGAAGCTTTCTTT
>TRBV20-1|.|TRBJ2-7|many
CSADDGDSYEQYF
TGCAGTGCTGATGACGGTGACTCCTACGAGCAGTACTTC
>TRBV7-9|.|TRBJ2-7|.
CASSHSLSITGGYEQYF
TGTGCCAGCAGCCACTCCCTTTCTATAACAGGCGGCTACGAGCAGTACTTC
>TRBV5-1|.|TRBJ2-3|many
CASSLEVPTDTQYF
TGCGCCAGCAGCTTGGAAGTCCCCACAGATACGCAGTATTTT
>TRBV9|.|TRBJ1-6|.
CASSGRDGLNSPLHF
TGTGCCAGCAGCGGCCGGGACGGGCTTAATTCACCCCTCCACTTT
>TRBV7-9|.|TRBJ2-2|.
CASSLHLGPGGELFF
TGTGCCAGCAGCCTCCACCTCGGCCCGGGCGGGGAGCTGTTTTTT
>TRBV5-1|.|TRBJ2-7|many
CASSAVQGRIEQYF
TGCGCCAGCAGCGCAGTACAGGGTCGAATCGAGCAGTACTTC
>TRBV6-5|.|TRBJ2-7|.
CASSYYQQYSYEKYF
TGTGCCAGCAGTTACTATCAGCAGTACTCCTACGAGAAGTACTTC
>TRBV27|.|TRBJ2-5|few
CASSSGGAYQETQYF
TGTGCCAGCAGTTCCGGTGGGGCGTACCAAGAGACCCAGTACTTC
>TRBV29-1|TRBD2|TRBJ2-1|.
CSVERLAGGSYNEQFF
TGCAGCGTTGAGAGGTTAGCGGGGGGTTCCTACAATGAGCAGTTCTTC
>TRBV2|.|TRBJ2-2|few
CASIIGPSMGTGELFF
TGTGCCAGCATCATCGGGCCATCGATGGGCACCGGGGAGCTGTTTTTT
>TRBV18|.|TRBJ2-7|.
CASSPRSQGFYSEQYF
TGTGCCAGCTCACCACGGAGCCAGGGGTTTTACTCCGAGCAGTACTTC
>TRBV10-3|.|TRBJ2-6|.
CAIPAVSGANVLTF
TGTGCCATCCCTGCGGTCTCTGGGGCCAACGTCCTGACTTTC
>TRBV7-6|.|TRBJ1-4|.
CASSAPGSDSATIEKLFF
TGTGCCAGCAGCGCCCCGGGGTCCGACTCAGCAACTATTGAAAAACTGTTTTTT
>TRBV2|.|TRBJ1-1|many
CASSPSWQGEAFF
TGTGCCAGCAGTCCCAGCTGGCAGGGTGAAGCTTTCTTT
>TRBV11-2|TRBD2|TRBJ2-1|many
CASSLWGSSGSGSSYNEQFF
TGTGCCAGCAGCCTATGGGGGTCTAGCGGGAGTGGGAGCTCCTACAATGAGCAGTTCTTC
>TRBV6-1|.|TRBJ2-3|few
CASSEPRLSTDTQYF
TGTGCCAGCAGTGAACCGAGACTCAGCACAGATACGCAGTATTTT
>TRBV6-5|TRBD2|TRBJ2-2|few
CASSTHGGGRASGELFF
TGTGCCAGCAGTACCCACGGGGGCGGGAGGGCCTCCGGGGAGCTGTTTTTT
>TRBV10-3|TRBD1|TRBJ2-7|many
CAIRGTGPLGEQYF
TGTGCCATCAGGGGGACAGGACCCCTGGGAGAGCAGTACTTC
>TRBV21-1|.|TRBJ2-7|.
CASSKGTSASYEQYF
TGTGCCAGCAGCAAAGGGACTAGCGCCTCCTACGAGCAGTACTTC
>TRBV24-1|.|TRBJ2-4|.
CATSDSELAKNIQYF
TGTGCCACCAGTGATTCAGAATTAGCCAAAAACATTCAGTACTTC
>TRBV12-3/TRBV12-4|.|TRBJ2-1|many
CASSPGLSYNEQFF
TGTGCCAGCAGCCCAGGACTGTCCTACAATGAGCAGTTCTTC
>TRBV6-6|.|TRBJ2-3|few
CASSYSARGSTDTQYF
TGTGCCAGCAGTTACTCGGCGCGGGGCAGCACAGATACGCAGTATTTT
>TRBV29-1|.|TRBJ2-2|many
CSVALAPGELFF
TGCAGCGTTGCTCTAGCTCCCGGGGAGCTGTTTTTT
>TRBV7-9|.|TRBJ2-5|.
CASSFPGRETQYF
TGTGCCAGCAGCTTTCCAGGGAGGGAGACCCAGTACTTC
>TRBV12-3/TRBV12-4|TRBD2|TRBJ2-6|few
CASKRSGGRSAGANVLTF
TGTGCCAGCAAACGGAGCGGCGGGAGGTCTGCTGGGGCCAACGTCCTGACTTTC
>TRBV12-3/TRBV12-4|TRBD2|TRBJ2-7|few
CASRGGGTSYEQYF
TGTGCCAGCAGGGGCGGGGGGACGTCCTACGAGCAGTACTTC
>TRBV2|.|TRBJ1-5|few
CASGSQPQHF
TGTGCCAGCGGAAGTCAGCCCCAGCATTTT
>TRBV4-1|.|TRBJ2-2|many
CASSQSGFANTGELFF
TGCGCCAGCAGCCAATCGGGATTCGCGAACACCGGGGAGCTGTTTTTT
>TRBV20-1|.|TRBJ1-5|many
CSATQWTSLNQPQHF
TGCAGTGCTACCCAATGGACCTCGCTAAATCAGCCCCAGCATTTT
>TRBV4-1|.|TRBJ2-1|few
CASSQKGVSSYNEQFF
TGCGCCAGCAGCCAAAAGGGGGTTTCCTCCTACAATGAGCAGTTCTTC
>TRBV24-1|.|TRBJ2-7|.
CATSGGTAHEQYF
TGTGCCACCAGTGGCGGGACAGCCCACGAGCAGTACTTC
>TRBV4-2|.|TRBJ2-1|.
CASSQEALGNEQFF
TGTGCCAGCAGCCAAGAGGCGTTGGGCAATGAGCAGTTCTTC
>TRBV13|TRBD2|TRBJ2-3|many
CASSPGGGDTQYF
TGTGCCAGCAGCCCCGGCGGGGGAGATACGCAGTATTTT
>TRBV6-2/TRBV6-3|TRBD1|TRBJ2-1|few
CASSYEAGGVFHEQFF
TGTGCCAGCAGTTACGAGGCAGGGGGCGTCTTCCATGAGCAGTTCTTC
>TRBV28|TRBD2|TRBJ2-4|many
CASSLAETGGLAVQYF
TGTGCCAGCAGTTTAGCCGAAACCGGGGGACTAGCGGTACAGTACTTC
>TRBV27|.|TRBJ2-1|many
CATWTAYNEQFF
TGTGCCACTTGGACAGCCTACAATGAGCAGTTCTTC
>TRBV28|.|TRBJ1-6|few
CASRWTLSSYNSPLHF
TGTGCCAGCAGGTGGACGCTGAGCTCCTATAATTCACCCCTCCACTTT
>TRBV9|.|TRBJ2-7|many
CASSPTGSSYEQYF
TGTGCCAGCAGCCCCACTGGGAGCTCCTACGAGCAGTACTTC
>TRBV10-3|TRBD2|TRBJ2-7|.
CAIGSREAYEQYF
TGTGCCATCGGGTCGCGGGAGGCCTACGAGCAGTACTTC
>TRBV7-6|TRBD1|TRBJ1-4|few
CASSSQGGKLFF
TGTGCCAGCAGCTCTCAGGGGGGAAAACTGTTTTTT
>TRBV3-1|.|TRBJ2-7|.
CASSQIVGYEQYF
TGTGCCAGCAGCCAAATTGTGGGCTACGAGCAGTACTTC
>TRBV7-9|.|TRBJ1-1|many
CASSSRGDTEAFF
TGTGCCAGCAGCTCCAGGGGAGACACTGAAGCTTTCTTT
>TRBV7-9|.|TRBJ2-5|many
CASSHRDLQETQYF
TGTGCCAGCAGCCACAGGGACTTACAAGAGACCCAGTACTTC